The 20 T cell receptor beta chains below were found in one sample sequenced in a study of shared clonotypes between healthy human individuals. Data came from immunoSEQ multiplex PCR; TCRdb stores just in-frame clones and leaves some out. The sample has millions of clones; 85% to 95% are singletons. Material: naive CD4+ T cells sorted from blood. Regarding subset: CD45RA+ positively selected. The receptors here all came from a man in his late teens or twenties in good health.

The genes are TRBV9 and TRBJ2-2, with 10 bases identical to TRBD1. The CDR3 loop spans 16 amino acids. V lost 4 bases, J lost 6 bases, and 9 bases stayed unmatched. Per germline, CDR1 SGDLS and CDR2 YYNGEE. DNA of the CDR3: TGTGCCAGCAGCCCGAAGACAGGGGGCGCATCCGGGGAGCTGTTTTTT. The encoded protein is CASSPKTGGASGELFF. Together with reference TRBV9 and TRBJ2-2, the CDR3 gives the full variable domain: DSGVTQTPKHLITATGQRVTLRCSPRSGDLSVYWYQQSLDQGLQFLIQYYNGEERAKGNILERFSAQQFPDLHSELNLSSLELGDSALYFCASSPKTGGASGELFFGEGSRLTVL.

CDR3 protein: CASSLLAGAKDEQFF. The CDR3 coding sequence is TGTGCCAGCAGTCTCCTAGCGGGGGCTAAGGATGAGCAGTTCTTC. The chain links TRBV6-6 to TRBJ2-1, with 10 bases that match TRBD2. J was trimmed by 8 bases and V by 5 bases; bases with no gene match: 9. The CDR3 covers 15 residues. Germline CDR1 is MNHNY and CDR2 is SVGAGI (reference sequence).

The chain recombines TRBV4-1 with TRBJ2-3; 7 bases fit TRBD1. Germline V gene lookup returns CDR1 MGHRA and CDR2 YSYEKL. V was clipped by 1 base and J by 3 bases; unmatched bases: 13. This CDR3 contains 18 residues. The CDR3: CASSQVRGGATLTDTQYF. The CDR3 coding sequence is TGCGCCAGCAGCCAAGTACGAGGGGGCGCGACCCTGACAGATACGCAGTATTTT.

This chain uses TRBV5-1 with TRBJ1-1; D gene unclear. Trimming removed 3 bases at V and 1 base at J, with 7 bases between. CDR3 length equals 13 residues. Germline CDR1 SGHRS, CDR2 YFSETQ. This CDR3 is CASSWEANTEAFF. The CDR3 region has the DNA TGCGCCAGCAGCTGGGAGGCGAACACTGAAGCTTTCTTT.

V is TRBV9 and J is TRBJ2-1; 9 bases agree with TRBD2. The CDR3 contains 16 residues. Germline CDR1 and CDR2: SGDLS and YYNGEE. Trimming cost V 3 bases and J 7 bases; bases outside gene matches: 11. CDR3: CASSAIAGVNRNEQFF. CDR3 nucleotide sequence: TGTGCCAGCAGCGCTATAGCGGGGGTTAACAGAAATGAGCAGTTCTTC.

The chain links TRBV2 to TRBJ2-1; D may match TRBD1 or TRBD2 (6 bases each). The CDR3 has 15 amino acids. The germline V and J ends were trimmed by 1 base and 4 bases, with 11 bases remaining between them. The V gene's germline CDR1 is SNHLY and CDR2 FYNNEI. CDR3 protein: CASSEEGGPYNEQFF. CDR3 in DNA: TGTGCCAGCAGTGAAGAGGGGGGCCCGTACAATGAGCAGTTCTTC.

The genes are TRBV5-1 and TRBJ1-2; TRBD1 aligns across 7 bases. The length of the CDR3 is 15 residues. Germline CDR1 reads SGHRS; CDR2 reads YFSETQ. V lost 4 bases, J lost 2 bases, and 8 bases stayed unmatched. CDR3 amino acids: CASSPALTGNYGYTF. As DNA, the CDR3 is TGCGCCAGCAGCCCAGCATTGACAGGGAACTATGGCTACACCTTC.

The rearrangement joins TRBV19 to TRBJ1-4; 10 bases fit TRBD1. The V gene's germline CDR1 is LNHDA and CDR2 SQIVND (reference sequence). The CDR3 is 14 residues long. V dropped 6 bases and J dropped 4; count of bases not matched to a gene: 2. The CDR3 spells CASRGQGHNEKLFF. The CDR3 DNA sequence: TGTGCCAGTAGGGGACAGGGGCATAATGAAAAACTGTTTTTT.

This clone was recorded once. V and J are TRBV29-1 and TRBJ2-2; TRBD2 is a possible D gene (6 bases). V lost 7 bases, J lost 3 bases, and 18 bases lay in between. The germline gives CDR1 SQVTM, CDR2 ANQGSEA. The CDR3 consists of 15 residues. The CDR3 is CSAPEAGPHTGELFF. The CDR3 coding sequence is TGCAGCGCGCCTGAGGCGGGGCCACACACCGGGGAGCTGTTTTTT.

The chain joins TRBV6-1 to TRBJ2-1; TRBD2 agrees at 9 bases. The germline V gene encodes CDR1 MNHNS and CDR2 SASEGT. With 4 bases clipped from V and 2 bases from J, the junction kept 6 bases outside the gene matches. The CDR3 runs to 16 residues. The CDR3 reads CASSGIAGAAYNEQFF. The CDR3 DNA sequence: TGTGCCAGCAGTGGGATAGCGGGGGCCGCCTACAATGAGCAGTTCTTC.

Regarding this clone: At one boundary the junction diverges from the germline segment, which might be a read error. The chain is built from TRBV7-7 and TRBJ2-2, with 7 nucleotides matching TRBD1. This CDR3 has 14 residues. Germline CDR1 is SSHAT and CDR2 is FNYEAQ (reference sequence). CDR3 in DNA: TGTGCTAGCAGCAGGACAGGGAACACCGGGGAGCTGTTTTTT. It encodes CASSRTGNTGELFF. The whole variable domain, filled in from reference TRBV7-7 and TRBJ2-2, reads GAGVSQSPRYKVTKRGQDVTLRCDPISSHATLYWYQQALGQGPEFLTYFNYEAQPDKSGLPSDRFSAERPEGSISTLTIQRTEQRDSAMYRCASSRTGNTGELFFGEGSRLTVL.

About this clone itself: This same CDR3 is encoded by further DNA sequences in the sample. The J gene is TRBJ2-7, the V gene TRBV4-1, with 8 bases lining up with TRBD1. V was pared by 1 base and J by 0 bases, with 2 bases of the junction left unmatched. The CDR3 totals 15 residues. Germline values: CDR1 MGHRA, CDR2 YSYEKL. CDR3 DNA: TGCGCCAGCAGCCAAGCGGACAGGGACTCCTACGAGCAGTACTTC. Translated, it gives CASSQADRDSYEQYF.

The V gene is TRBV7-9, the J gene TRBJ1-4; TRBD1 matches 7 bases. The CDR3 is 15 residues long. J lost 7 bases, V lost 5 bases, and 10 bases had no gene match. In germline, CDR1 is SEHNR, CDR2 FQNEAQ (reference sequence). CDR3 sequence (DNA): TGTGCCAGCAGCCTCGGACAGGCCAGCGGTGAAAAACTGTTTTTT. Protein: CASSLGQASGEKLFF. The whole variable domain, filled in from reference TRBV7-9 and TRBJ1-4, reads DTGVSQNPRHKITKRGQNVTFRCDPISEHNRLYWYRQTLGQGPEFLTYFQNEAQLEKSRLLSDRFSAERPKGSFSTLEIQRTEQGDSAMYLCASSLGQASGEKLFFGSGTQLSVL.

V usage is TRBV27 and J usage is TRBJ1-1; no clear D gene. The germline V gene encodes CDR1 MNHEY and CDR2 SMNVEV (reference sequence). The V end lost 4 bases, the J end lost 5 bases, and 14 bases lay between the germline ends. CDR3 length: 14 amino acids. CDR3: CASSSFGRGTEAFF. The DNA for the CDR3 is TGTGCCAGCAGTTCCTTTGGGAGAGGGACTGAAGCTTTCTTT.

V gene TRBV6-1 combines with J gene TRBJ2-7, with D perhaps matching TRBD2 (5 bases). Germline-derived CDR1 and CDR2 are MNHNS and SASEGT. The CDR3 spans 13 residues. V was pared by 6 bases and J by 6 bases, with 15 bases between. CDR3 protein: CASSPLAIGEQYF. CDR3 nucleotide sequence: TGTGCCAGCAGCCCATTAGCGATCGGCGAGCAGTACTTC.

This clone was counted a single time. Other nucleotide sequences from this sample produce the same CDR3. The rearrangement joins TRBV5-4 to TRBJ1-5, with D possibly TRBD1 on 5 matching bases. The V end was cut by 4 bases, the J end by 1 base, with 9 bases between. Germline CDR1 is SGHNT and CDR2 is YYREEE (reference sequence). This CDR3 has 14 amino acids. Written as DNA, the CDR3 is TGTGCCAGCAGCCTCGGGGGGAGCAATCAGCCCCAGCATTTT. Amino acid sequence: CASSLGGSNQPQHF.

The chain has TRBV5-1 and TRBJ1-2; maybe TRBD1 (5 bases). The CDR3 contains 14 residues. Germline values: CDR1 SGHRS, CDR2 YFSETQ. Trimming took off 6 bases at V and 8 bases at J, with 20 bases between the two ends. This CDR3 is CASTGAGQGYGYTF. DNA of the CDR3: TGCGCCAGCACCGGAGCCGGGCAGGGTTACGGCTACACCTTC.

The chain joins TRBV11-2 to TRBJ2-7; TRBD1 might be the D (6 bases). V gave up 6 bases and J gave up 0 bases, with 18 bases separating them. The CDR3 extends over 16 amino acids. CDR1 is SGHAT, CDR2 FQNNGV, per germline. The CDR3 DNA reads TGTGCCAGCAGAAACAGGGTTATGGGGGACTCCTACGAGCAGTACTTC. Translating it yields CASRNRVMGDSYEQYF.

With regard to this clone: Other nucleotide sequences from this sample produce the same CDR3. The chain carries TRBV7-2 and TRBJ1-6, with 8 positions matching TRBD1. The CDR3 runs to 16 residues. V was clipped by 4 bases and J by 0 bases; unmatched bases: 2. Germline V gene lookup returns CDR1 SGHTA and CDR2 FQGNSA. The CDR3 DNA is TGTGCCAGCAGCTCCGACAGGGGCTCCTATAATTCACCCCTCCACTTT. Translation gives CASSSDRGSYNSPLHF.

This chain joins TRBV5-1 and TRBJ2-2; D may be TRBD1 (6 bases). The CDR3 totals 14 residues. Per germline, CDR1 SGHRS and CDR2 YFSETQ. The V end was cut by 6 bases, the J end by 4 bases, with 13 bases between. The CDR3 loop is CASKDSVLTGELFF. CDR3 DNA sequence: TGCGCCAGCAAGGACAGCGTCCTCACCGGGGAGCTGTTTTTT.